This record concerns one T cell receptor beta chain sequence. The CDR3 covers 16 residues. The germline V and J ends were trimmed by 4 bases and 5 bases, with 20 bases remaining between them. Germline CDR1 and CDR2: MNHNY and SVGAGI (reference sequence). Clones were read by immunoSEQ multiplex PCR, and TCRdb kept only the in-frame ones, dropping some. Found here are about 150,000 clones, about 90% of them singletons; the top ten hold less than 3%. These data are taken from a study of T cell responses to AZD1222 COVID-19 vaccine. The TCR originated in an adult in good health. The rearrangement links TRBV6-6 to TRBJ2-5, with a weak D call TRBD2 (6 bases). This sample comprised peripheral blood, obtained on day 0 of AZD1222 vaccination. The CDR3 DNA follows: TGTGCCAGCAGTTCGTTCACTAGCCACCCTGGGGAGACCCAGTACTTC. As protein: CASSSFTSHPGETQYF.